What follows describes a single T cell receptor beta chain. The antigen is not known. The sample contains more than one DNA sequence encoding this CDR3. The data were taken from a study of cytomegalovirus exposure and HLA in healthy donors. Study as a whole: The 120 or so validation repertoires were reported in a later analysis to have been generated on the same platform as the roughly 630 first-cohort repertoires. Broader study findings: Clusters of TCRs from the first cohort tended to co-occur in the roughly 120 validation repertoires (as a later analysis found). Despite most TCR sequences being rare, some public TCRs occurred in many donors.

V lost 5 bases and J 1 base, leaving 2 bases between the germline ends. CDR1 and CDR2 (germline): SGHAT, FQNNGV. The CDR3 totals 11 residues. The method was immunoSEQ multiplex PCR; TCRdb's version includes in-frame clones alone and lacks a portion of them. This repertoire shows over 250,000 clones, just over 85% found once; its top ten account for 0.95% to 1.1%. Material for sequencing was PBMCs. The source of this sequence is a woman between 18 and 30 years old in good health and CMV-seronegative. This chain connects TRBV11-2 to TRBJ1-2; D ambiguous. CDR3 protein: CASSLNYGYTF. In DNA, the CDR3 is TGTGCCAGCAGCCTTAACTATGGCTACACCTTC.